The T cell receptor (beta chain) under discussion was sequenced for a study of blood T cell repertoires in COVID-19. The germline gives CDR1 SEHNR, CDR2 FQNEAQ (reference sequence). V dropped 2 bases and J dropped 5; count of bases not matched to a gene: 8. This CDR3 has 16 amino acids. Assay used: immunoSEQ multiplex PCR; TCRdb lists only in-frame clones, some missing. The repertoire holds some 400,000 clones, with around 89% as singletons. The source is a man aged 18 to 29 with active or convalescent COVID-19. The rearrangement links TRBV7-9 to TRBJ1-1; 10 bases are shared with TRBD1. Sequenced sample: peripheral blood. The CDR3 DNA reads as TGTGCCAGCAGCTTATATCGGGACAGGGGAATTACTGAAGCTTTCTTT. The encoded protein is CASSLYRDRGITEAFF.